This T cell receptor (beta chain) originates from a study of blood T cells in healthy people across ages. CDR1 and CDR2 from the germline V gene are GTSNPN and SVGIG (reference sequence). Trimming took 8 bases from V and 7 from J, leaving 15 bases between them. There are 12 residues in the CDR3. Study-wide results and limits: Getting older went along with TCR beta diversity per million T cells dropping roughly linearly.

In this sample, this clonotype turned up once. The antigen remains unidentified. A second 7 to 11 cycle PCR used barcoded and J-beta primers. Every cDNA was tagged by a template-switch adaptor with 12 random nucleotides. From the 5' RACE reads, TCRdb called clonotypes with MiXCR, one entry per CDR3 protein. The sample includes over 600,000 distinct CDR3 sequences, around 41% of them seen just once. This receptor was identified in a man of 80 years or more in good health. The chain is built from TRBV30 and TRBJ2-1; TRBD1 might be the D (5 bases). Sequenced: blood. The CDR3 protein is CAGAPRENEQFF. CDR3 coding DNA: TGTGCCGGGGCCCCAAGAGAAAATGAGCAGTTCTTC. Full variable domain (remainder filled in from reference TRBV30 and TRBJ2-1): SQTIHQWPATLVQPVGSPLSLECTVEGTSNPNLYWYRQAAGRGLQLLFYSVGIGQISSEVPQNLSASRPQDRQFILSSKKLLLSDSGFYLCAGAPRENEQFFGPGTRLTVL.